This T cell receptor (beta chain) derives from a study of vaccination and CD4 T cells after COVID-19. Study at large: Timing of post-vaccine sample collection was a median 72 days after dose two, with a range of 14 to 241.

At the Johns Hopkins FTIC core, DNA taken from cultured CD4+ T cells was sequenced by way of the Oncomine TCR Beta short-read assay. TCRdb called the PCR reads again in MiXCR, with one record for every CDR3 protein. Here the sample spans 3,500 to 4,500 distinct CDR3 sequences, about a fifth being singletons. Treatment given: approximately 10-day PBMC culture with coronavirus spike peptide pools or control peptides (ViraFEST assay). Cell culture was performed with a few million PBMCs per well in the presence of 9 to 10 IU/ml IL-2 and about 9.4 ug/ml peptide pools. CDR3 size: 15 residues. Trimming cost V 3 bases and J 5 bases, with 17 bases left between them. CDR1 and CDR2 (germline): MNHEY, SMNVEV (reference sequence). Findings and limits, study-wide: The authors identified 304 of 307 vaccine-specific clones in convalescent patients as spike mono-reactive.

About this clonotype: As yet, its antigen is unknown.

This receptor was obtained from a human donor who had recovered from COVID-19. Here the sequenced sample was CD4+ T cells from blood, cultured in vitro, taken after SARS-CoV-2 vaccination. The V gene is TRBV27, the J gene TRBJ2-7; tentative D call: TRBD2 (5 bases). DNA for the CDR3: TGTGCCAGCAGTTTTGGAGGCCCGGCCAGAGACGAGCAGTACTTC. Its protein is CASSFGGPARDEQYF.